This TCR beta chain was sequenced for a study of beta chain features in type 1 diabetes. CD4+ cells of the naive, central memory, regulatory and stem cell-like memory types were sorted via CD45RO/CCR7/CD25/CD127/CD95/CD27. General study results and limits: Within patients, naive, central memory and Treg TCRB repertoires seemed more similar than within healthy donors. In all four CD4+ subsets, TCRB CDR3 length was significantly, moderately reduced in type 1 diabetes.

The CDR3 is 15 amino acids. CDR1 and CDR2 from the germline V gene are LNHNV and YYDKDF (reference sequence). V gave up 2 bases and J gave up 6 bases; unmatched junction bases: 3. With regard to this clone: Its antigen is as yet unknown.

The authors reverse transcribed all of the isolated RNA, so sequencing captured expressed TCRB transcripts. TCRdb keeps only in-frame clones here, not all; method: immunoSEQ multiplex PCR. The profile shows more than 250,000 clones, 13% to 15% of them singletons. The sample comprised naive CD4+ T cells from blood. The receptor was isolated from a man aged 25-40 years with type 1 diabetes. This rearrangement joins TRBV15 to TRBJ1-6; 8 bases match TRBD1. In DNA form, the CDR3 reads TGTGCCACCAGCAGACGGGACAGGCGTAATTCACCCCTCCACTTT. It specifies CATSRRDRRNSPLHF. The variable domain in full, with the rest retrieved from reference TRBV15 and TRBJ1-6, is DAMVIQNPRYQVTQFGKPVTLSCSQTLNHNVMYWYQQKSSQAPKLLFHYYDKDFNNEADTPDNFQSRRPNTSFCFLDIRSPGLGDTAMYLCATSRRDRRNSPLHFGNGTRLTVT.